These 25 T cell receptor beta chains came from one sample sequenced in a study of T cell repertoires in cytomegalovirus infection. TCRdb ran MiXCR on the reads and lists one entry per CDR3 protein. The sample consists of some 320,000 distinct CDR3 sequences, roughly 9.5% of them appearing once. Input material: PBMCs. The origin of the receptors is a human donor in good health (CMV status not recorded). Some clones in this sample may be carry-over from other donors' samples.

This clonotype came up many times. This chain connects TRBV7-2 to TRBJ2-1; 11 positions match TRBD2. This CDR3 contains 16 residues. Germline trimming cut 5 bases from V and 9 bases from J; bases unmatched to any gene: 12. Germline values: CDR1 SGHTA, CDR2 FQGNSA. CDR3 in DNA: TGTGCCAGCAGCGGGGGACTAGCGGTGGCGGGGGGTGAGCAGTTCTTC. Translation: CASSGGLAVAGGEQFF. The complete variable domain, with remaining parts taken from reference TRBV7-2 and TRBJ2-1, reads GAGVSQSPSNKVTEKGKDVELRCDPISGHTALYWYRQSLGQGLEFLIYFQGNSAPDKSGLPSDRFSAERTGGSVSTLTIQRTQQEDSAVYLCASSGGLAVAGGEQFFGPGTRLTVL.

A few counts support this clonotype. This chain joins TRBV20-1 and TRBJ1-2; D may be TRBD1 (6 bases). CDR1 DFQATT and CDR2 SNEGSKA come from the germline V gene (reference sequence). This CDR3 is built from 16 residues. The V end was cut by 4 bases, the J end by 8 bases, with 26 bases between. CDR3 coding DNA: TGCAGTGCTACTCGAGCGAAGGGGGGAAGATCCCTCGGCTACACCTTC. It translates to CSATRAKGGRSLGYTF.

This clonotype was observed at least ten times. J is TRBJ1-2 and V is TRBV7-8; D is perhaps TRBD1 (6 bases). The germline V gene encodes CDR1 SGHVS and CDR2 FQNEAQ. The CDR3 runs 14 residues. V dropped 4 bases and J dropped 2 bases, with 11 bases sitting between them. The CDR3 nucleotides read TGTGCCAGCAGCTCCCAGACAGGCAACTATGGCTACACCTTC. Protein: CASSSQTGNYGYTF.

This clonotype was seen only a few times. The chain uses TRBV2 and TRBJ2-6; no reliable D call. The germline V gene has CDR1 SNHLY and CDR2 FYNNEI. The CDR3 totals 12 residues. V gave up 9 bases and J gave up 1 base, with 4 bases separating them. Here the CDR3 DNA reads TGTGCCAGTGCTTCTGGGGCCAACGTCCTGACTTTC. Translated: CASASGANVLTF.

This clonotype was counted a few times. The V and J genes are TRBV7-6 and TRBJ1-4, with TRBD1 as a possible D gene (5 bases). The CDR3 runs to 12 residues. V dropped 5 bases and J dropped 7 bases, with 8 bases sitting between them. Germline CDR1 SGHVS, CDR2 FNYEAQ. The CDR3 nucleotides read TGTGCCAGCAGCCTGGGGGGTGAAAAACTGTTTTTT. Translated: CASSLGGEKLFF.

This clonotype was seen at least ten times. The chain recombines TRBV12-3 or TRBV12-4 with TRBJ1-1; D possibly corresponds to TRBD1 (5 bases). The CDR3 covers 13 residues. Trimming shortened V by 8 bases and J by 2 bases, and 12 bases separated the two germline ends. The CDR3 coding sequence is TGTGCCAGCCCGGGGGGTGCAAACACTGAAGCTTTCTTT. As protein: CASPGGANTEAFF.

This clonotype was detected only a few times. The gene calls are TRBV24-1 and TRBJ2-1; D not certain. The germline V gene encodes CDR1 KGHDR and CDR2 SFDVKD. This CDR3 has 14 residues. Trimming removed 5 bases from V and 1 base from J, with 8 bases in between. The CDR3 DNA sequence: TGTGCCACCAGTGCACAGAGATCCTACAATGAGCAGTTCTTC. The encoded protein is CATSAQRSYNEQFF.

This chain uses TRBV6-1 with TRBJ2-1, with D perhaps TRBD1 (5 bases). Trimming took 7 bases from V and 0 from J, leaving 13 bases between them. This CDR3 comprises 15 residues. Germline lookup yields CDR1 MNHNS and CDR2 SASEGT. The CDR3 DNA reads as TGTGCCAGCAACAGACAGAAGAGCTCCTACAATGAGCAGTTCTTC. Translating it yields CASNRQKSSYNEQFF.

This clonotype occurred a few times. A junction boundary mismatches the germline segment, possibly from a read error. This chain connects TRBV11-2 to TRBJ1-1; weak D call: TRBD1 (6 bases). Per the germline V gene, CDR1 is SGHAT and CDR2 is FQNNGV. The CDR3 totals 14 residues. The CDR3 region has the DNA TGTGCCAGCAACTTAAGAGGGACATCTTCTGAAGCTTTCTTT. As protein: CASNLRGTSSEAFF.

This clonotype has ten or more counts. CDR3 in DNA: TGTGCCAGCAGCCCTCGACAGGGCTCGTATGGCTACACCTTC. Protein: CASSPRQGSYGYTF. The chain employs TRBV7-2 and TRBJ1-2; 7 nucleotides agree with TRBD1. Germline V CDR1 and CDR2: SGHTA, FQGNSA. J gave up 5 bases and V 5 bases, and 8 bases lay outside the gene matches. CDR3 size: 14 residues.

The chain has TRBV2 and TRBJ2-2; perhaps TRBD1 as D (6 bases). This CDR3 has 16 residues. V was clipped by 3 bases and J by 2 bases, with 13 bases between them. The germline V gene has CDR1 SNHLY and CDR2 FYNNEI. CDR3 loop: CASSEEGGTNTGELFF. The CDR3 nucleotides read TGTGCCAGCAGTGAGGAAGGGGGAACCAACACCGGGGAGCTGTTTTTT.

This chain connects TRBV10-3 to TRBJ1-2, with a tentative D call TRBD1 (6 bases). The CDR3 extends over 14 amino acids. The ends were cut back, 6 bases at V and 0 bases at J, with 11 bases in the middle. Germline CDR1 ENHRY, CDR2 SYGVKD. For the CDR3, the DNA is TGTGCCATCAGGGCCGGACAGTCTAACTATGGCTACACCTTC. It encodes CAIRAGQSNYGYTF.

The chain couples TRBV12-3 or TRBV12-4 to TRBJ1-6; 9 positions match TRBD1. V trimming: 6 bases; J trimming: 6 bases; junction bases outside the gene matches: 9. The CDR3 runs 16 residues. The CDR3 coding sequence is TGTGCCAGCAGCCTGGGACAGGGCGGCGGTAATTCACCCCTCCACTTT. It translates to CASSLGQGGGNSPLHF.

In this sample, this clonotype turned up a few times. This chain joins TRBV6-6 and TRBJ2-7; TRBD2 aligns across 7 bases. The ends lost 2 bases at V and 3 bases at J; junction bases unmatched: 13. The CDR3 is made up of 17 amino acids. Germline V gene lookup returns CDR1 MNHNY and CDR2 SVGAGI (reference sequence). DNA for the CDR3: TGTGCCAGCAGTTACACCCCGCGGGGGAGATTACTCTACGAGCAGTACTTC. Translation: CASSYTPRGRLLYEQYF.

This clonotype has more than one count but fewer than ten. The chain joins TRBV20-1 to TRBJ2-5, with TRBD1 as a possible D gene (6 bases). The ends were cut back, 3 bases at V and 4 bases at J, with 12 bases in the middle. Germline CDR1 reads DFQATT; CDR2 reads SNEGSKA (reference sequence). The CDR3 totals 13 residues. The CDR3 spells CSARGHLGETQYF. The CDR3 nucleotides are TGCAGTGCTAGGGGACATCTCGGAGAGACCCAGTACTTC.

This clonotype was seen only a few times. This chain links TRBV7-2 with TRBJ2-7; possible D gene TRBD1, 5 bases. V was shortened by 1 base and J by 0 bases, with 10 bases between the two germline ends. CDR3 length equals 15 residues. Germline CDR1 reads SGHTA; CDR2 reads FQGNSA. For the CDR3, the DNA is TGTGCCAGCAGCTTAGTCGGACACACCTCCTACGAGCAGTACTTC. Residues: CASSLVGHTSYEQYF.

With regard to this clonotype: A clone one base away is much larger, so this may be a read error. The chain joins TRBV6-1 to TRBJ2-1; D gene ambiguous. There are 12 residues in the CDR3. Germline V gene lookup returns CDR1 MNHNS and CDR2 SASEGT. V was pared by 4 bases and J by 9 bases, with 10 bases between. The CDR3 bases are TGTGCCAGCAGTGTTTTCTCCGGTGAGCAGTTCTTC. It encodes CASSVFSGEQFF.

The CDR3 DNA reads TGTGCCAGCAGTGACCTCGTGGGAGGGTATGGAGACGGGGAGCTGTTTTTT. This codes for CASSDLVGGYGDGELFF. V gene TRBV25-1 combines with J gene TRBJ2-2; 7 bases line up with TRBD2. CDR1 and CDR2 (germline): MGHDK, SYGVNS. The V and J ends lost 3 bases and 7 bases, in that order; junction bases with no gene match: 14. The CDR3 is made up of 17 amino acids.

The table lists this clonotype with a few counts. The chain recombines TRBV3-1 with TRBJ1-2; tentative D call: TRBD1 (6 bases). CDR1 is LGHDT and CDR2 is YNNKEL in the germline V gene (reference sequence). CDR3 size: 14 residues. V was clipped by 7 bases and J by 6 bases, with 18 bases between them. The CDR3 region is CASTGSGARNGYTF. The CDR3 coding sequence is TGTGCCAGCACCGGATCGGGGGCTCGGAATGGCTACACCTTC.

This clonotype was recorded many times. The chain carries TRBV7-2 and TRBJ2-1, with TRBD2 matching 11 bases. Trimming took 1 base from V and 8 from J; bases not matched to a gene: 4. CDR1 and CDR2 (germline): SGHTA, FQGNSA. The CDR3 has 15 residues. The CDR3: CASSLEVAGGDEQFF. In DNA form, the CDR3 reads TGTGCCAGCAGCTTAGAGGTAGCGGGAGGGGATGAGCAGTTCTTC.

This clonotype was counted a few times. The J gene is TRBJ2-1, the V gene TRBV4-3; D not certain. V was pared by 0 bases and J by 3 bases, with 18 bases between. Germline CDR1 and CDR2: LGHNA and YSLEER. There are 18 residues in the CDR3. The CDR3 coding sequence is TGCGCCAGCAGCCAAGATGGGCCTCCTCGGATTAACTACAATGAGCAGTTCTTC. Protein: CASSQDGPPRINYNEQFF.

The chain uses TRBV4-1 and TRBJ1-5; unclear D gene. In germline, CDR1 is MGHRA, CDR2 YSYEKL. The V gene lost 1 base and the J gene lost 9 bases, with 10 bases spanning the gap. CDR3 size: 13 residues. CDR3 DNA: TGCGCCAGCAGCCAAGGTCTGGGAGTGCCCCAGCATTTT. Amino acids: CASSQGLGVPQHF.

This clonotype was picked up many times. The V gene is TRBV5-4, the J gene TRBJ2-1, with 12 bases that match TRBD2. The CDR3 totals 18 residues. V dropped 3 bases and J dropped 0; count of bases not matched to a gene: 7. Germline V lookup: CDR1 SGHNT, CDR2 YYREEE (reference sequence). The CDR3 bases are TGTGCCAGCAGCTCCTGGACTAGCGGGGCCCTCTCCTACAATGAGCAGTTCTTC. It encodes CASSSWTSGALSYNEQFF. Combining the CDR3 with reference TRBV5-4 and TRBJ2-1 gives the whole variable domain ETGVTQSPTHLIKTRGQQVTLRCSSQSGHNTVSWYQQALGQGPQFIFQYYREEENGRGNFPPRFSGLQFPNYSSELNVNALELDDSALYLCASSSWTSGALSYNEQFFGPGTRLTVL.

V gene TRBV5-1 combines with J gene TRBJ1-6; D is possibly TRBD1 (5 bases). The germline CDR1 and CDR2 sequences are SGHRS and YFSETQ. The V end was cut by 0 bases, the J end by 7 bases, with 14 bases between. This CDR3 contains 16 residues. CDR3 nucleotide sequence: TGCGCCAGCAGCTTGGTGACCGGGACTTCCAATTCACCCCTCCACTTT. It encodes CASSLVTGTSNSPLHF.

At least ten counts were recorded for this clonotype. The CDR3 DNA follows: TGCAGTGCTAGAACTAACCAAGAGACCCAGTACTTC. Translating gives CSARTNQETQYF. The rearrangement uses TRBV20-1 and TRBJ2-5; D uncertain. Germline values: CDR1 DFQATT, CDR2 SNEGSKA (reference sequence). CDR3 length equals 12 residues. The ends were cut back, 2 bases at V and 0 bases at J, with 4 bases in the middle.